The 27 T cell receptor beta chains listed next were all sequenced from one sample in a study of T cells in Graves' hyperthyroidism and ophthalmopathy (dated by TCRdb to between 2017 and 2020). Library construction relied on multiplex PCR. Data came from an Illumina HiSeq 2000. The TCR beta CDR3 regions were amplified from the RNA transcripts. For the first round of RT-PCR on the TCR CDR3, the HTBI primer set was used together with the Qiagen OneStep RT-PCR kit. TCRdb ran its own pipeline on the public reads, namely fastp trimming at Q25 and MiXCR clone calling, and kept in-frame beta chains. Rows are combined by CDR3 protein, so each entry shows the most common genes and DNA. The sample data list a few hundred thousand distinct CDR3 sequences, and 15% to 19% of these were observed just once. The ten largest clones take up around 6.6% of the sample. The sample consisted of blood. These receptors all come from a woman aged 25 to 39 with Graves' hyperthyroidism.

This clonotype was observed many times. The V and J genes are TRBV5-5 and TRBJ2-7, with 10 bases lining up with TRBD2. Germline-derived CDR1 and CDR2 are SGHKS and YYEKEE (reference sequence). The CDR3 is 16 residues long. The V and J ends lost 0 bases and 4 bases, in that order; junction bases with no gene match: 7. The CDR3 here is CASSLALAGAGYEQYF. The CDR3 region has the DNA TGTGCCAGCAGCTTGGCTCTAGCGGGAGCTGGATACGAGCAGTACTTC.

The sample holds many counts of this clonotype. The CDR3 DNA is TGTGCCAGCAGTTTCAAGGAGAACACCGGGGAGCTGTTTTTT. This encodes CASSFKENTGELFF. The chain uses TRBV12-3 or TRBV12-4 and TRBJ2-2; D remains unclear. This CDR3 is built from 14 residues. The ends were cut back, 3 bases at V and 1 base at J, with 6 bases in the middle.

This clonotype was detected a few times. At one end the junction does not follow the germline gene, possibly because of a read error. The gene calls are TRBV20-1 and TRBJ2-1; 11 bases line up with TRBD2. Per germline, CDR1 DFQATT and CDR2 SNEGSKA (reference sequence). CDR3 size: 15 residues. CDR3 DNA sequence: TGCGGTGCTAGGACTAGCGGGCCACAAGGCGATGAGCAGTTCTTC. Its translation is CGARTSGPQGDEQFF.

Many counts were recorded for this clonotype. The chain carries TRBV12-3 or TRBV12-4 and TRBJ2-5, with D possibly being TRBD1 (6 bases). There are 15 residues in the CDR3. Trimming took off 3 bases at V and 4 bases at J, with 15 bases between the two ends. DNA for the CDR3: TGTGCCAGCAGTTTCTTTGTGGGGGCTCTAGAGACCCAGTACTTC. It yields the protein CASSFFVGALETQYF.

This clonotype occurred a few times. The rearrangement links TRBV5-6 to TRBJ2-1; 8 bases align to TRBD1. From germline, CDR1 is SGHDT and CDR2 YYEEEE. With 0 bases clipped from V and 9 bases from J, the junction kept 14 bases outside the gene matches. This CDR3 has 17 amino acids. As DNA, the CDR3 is TGTGCCAGCAGCTTGGCTTACTACAGGGGGTTCGGAGTTGAGCAGTTCTTC. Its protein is CASSLAYYRGFGVEQFF.

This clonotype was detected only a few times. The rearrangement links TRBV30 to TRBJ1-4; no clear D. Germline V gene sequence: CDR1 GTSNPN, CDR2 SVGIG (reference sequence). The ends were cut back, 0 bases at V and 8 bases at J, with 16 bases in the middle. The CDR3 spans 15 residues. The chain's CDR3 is CAWSVGSGGIEKLFF. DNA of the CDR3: TGTGCCTGGAGTGTAGGGTCGGGAGGGATCGAAAAACTGTTTTTT.

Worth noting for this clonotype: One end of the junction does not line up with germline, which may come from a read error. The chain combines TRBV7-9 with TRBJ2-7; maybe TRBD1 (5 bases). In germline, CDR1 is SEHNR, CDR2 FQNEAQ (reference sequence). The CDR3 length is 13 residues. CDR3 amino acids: CVSSSSTVYEQYF. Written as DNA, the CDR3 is TGTGTCAGCAGCTCCTCGACAGTATACGAGCAGTACTTC.

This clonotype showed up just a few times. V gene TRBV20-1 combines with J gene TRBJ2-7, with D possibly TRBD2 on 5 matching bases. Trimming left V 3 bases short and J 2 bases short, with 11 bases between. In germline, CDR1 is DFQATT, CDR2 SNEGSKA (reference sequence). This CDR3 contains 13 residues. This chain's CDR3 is CSARGDGPYEQYF. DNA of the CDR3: TGCAGTGCTAGGGGAGACGGCCCCTACGAGCAGTACTTC.

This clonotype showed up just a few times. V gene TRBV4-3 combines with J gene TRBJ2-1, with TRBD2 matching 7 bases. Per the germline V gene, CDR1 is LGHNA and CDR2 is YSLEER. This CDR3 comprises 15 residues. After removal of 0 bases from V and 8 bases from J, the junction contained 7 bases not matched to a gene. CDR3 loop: CASSQDPGGLDEQFF. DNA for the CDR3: TGCGCCAGCAGCCAAGATCCGGGGGGTTTAGATGAGCAGTTCTTC.

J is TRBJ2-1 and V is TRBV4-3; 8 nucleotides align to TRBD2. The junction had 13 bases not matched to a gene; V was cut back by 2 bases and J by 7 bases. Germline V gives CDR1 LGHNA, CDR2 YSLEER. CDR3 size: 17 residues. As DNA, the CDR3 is TGCGCCAGCAGCCAACGAGCCCCCGGGACTAGTATGAATGAGCAGTTCTTC. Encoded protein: CASSQRAPGTSMNEQFF.

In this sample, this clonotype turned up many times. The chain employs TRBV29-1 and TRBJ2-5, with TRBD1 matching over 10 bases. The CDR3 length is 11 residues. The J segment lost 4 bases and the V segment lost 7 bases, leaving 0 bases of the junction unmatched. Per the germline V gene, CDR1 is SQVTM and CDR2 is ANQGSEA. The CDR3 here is CSGTGGETQYF. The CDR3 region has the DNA TGCAGCGGGACAGGGGGAGAGACCCAGTACTTC.

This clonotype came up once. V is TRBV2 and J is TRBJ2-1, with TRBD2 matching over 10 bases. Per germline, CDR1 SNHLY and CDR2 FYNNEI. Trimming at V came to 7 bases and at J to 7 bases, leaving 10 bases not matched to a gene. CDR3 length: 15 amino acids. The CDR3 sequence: CASMGGLAGANEQFF. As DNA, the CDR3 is TGTGCCAGCATGGGTGGGCTAGCGGGAGCAAATGAGCAGTTCTTC.

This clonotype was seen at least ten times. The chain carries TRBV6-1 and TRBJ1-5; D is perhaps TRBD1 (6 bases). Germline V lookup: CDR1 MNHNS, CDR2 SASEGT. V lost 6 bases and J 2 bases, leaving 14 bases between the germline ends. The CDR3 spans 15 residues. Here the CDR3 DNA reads TGTGCCAGCAGAGACCCAGGGGATGGCAATCAGCCCCAGCATTTT. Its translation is CASRDPGDGNQPQHF.

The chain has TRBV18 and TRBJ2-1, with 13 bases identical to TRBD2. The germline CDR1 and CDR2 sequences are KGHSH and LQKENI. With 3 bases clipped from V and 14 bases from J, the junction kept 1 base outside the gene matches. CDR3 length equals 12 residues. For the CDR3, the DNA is TGTGCCAGCTCACCGGGACTAGCGGGAAAGTTCTTC. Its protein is CASSPGLAGKFF.

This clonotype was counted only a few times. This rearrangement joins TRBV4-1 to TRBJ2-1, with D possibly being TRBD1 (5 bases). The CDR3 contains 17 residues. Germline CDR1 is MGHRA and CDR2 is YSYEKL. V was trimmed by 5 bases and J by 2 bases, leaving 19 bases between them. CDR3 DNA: TGCGCCAGCAGCAGACAGTGGGGCGCGAGTCCCTACAATGAGCAGTTCTTC. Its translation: CASSRQWGASPYNEQFF.

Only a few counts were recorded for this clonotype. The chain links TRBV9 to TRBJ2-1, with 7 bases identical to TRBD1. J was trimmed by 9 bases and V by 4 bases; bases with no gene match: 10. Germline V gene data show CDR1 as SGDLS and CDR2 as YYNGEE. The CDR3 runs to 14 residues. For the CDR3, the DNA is TGTGCCAGCAGCCTCCGGACAGACAGGGTTGAGCAGTTCTTC. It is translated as CASSLRTDRVEQFF.

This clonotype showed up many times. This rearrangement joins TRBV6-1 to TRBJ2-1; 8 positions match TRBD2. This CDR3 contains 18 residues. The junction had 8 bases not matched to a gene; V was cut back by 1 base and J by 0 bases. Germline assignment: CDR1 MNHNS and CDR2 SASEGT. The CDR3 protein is CASSEVGLVTSSYNEQFF. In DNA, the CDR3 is TGTGCCAGCAGTGAAGTGGGACTAGTGACTAGCTCCTACAATGAGCAGTTCTTC.

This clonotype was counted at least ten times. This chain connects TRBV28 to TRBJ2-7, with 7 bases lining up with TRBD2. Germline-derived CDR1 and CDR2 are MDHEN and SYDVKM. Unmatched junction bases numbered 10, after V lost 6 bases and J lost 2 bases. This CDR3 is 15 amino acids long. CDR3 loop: CASSTGGRPPYEQYF. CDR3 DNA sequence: TGTGCCAGCAGCACCGGGGGGAGACCCCCCTACGAGCAGTACTTC.

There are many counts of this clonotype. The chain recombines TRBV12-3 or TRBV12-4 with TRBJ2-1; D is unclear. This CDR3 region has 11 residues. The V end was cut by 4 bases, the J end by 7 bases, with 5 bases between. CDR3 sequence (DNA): TGTGCCAGCAGTTCTTTGAATGAGCAGTTCTTC. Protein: CASSSLNEQFF.

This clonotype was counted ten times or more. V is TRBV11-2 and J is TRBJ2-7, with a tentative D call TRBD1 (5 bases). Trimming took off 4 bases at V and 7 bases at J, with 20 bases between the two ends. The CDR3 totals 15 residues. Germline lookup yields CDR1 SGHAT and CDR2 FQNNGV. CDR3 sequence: CASSSTQGGLGEQYF. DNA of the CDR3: TGTGCCAGCAGCTCCACCCAGGGTGGGCTAGGGGAGCAGTACTTC.

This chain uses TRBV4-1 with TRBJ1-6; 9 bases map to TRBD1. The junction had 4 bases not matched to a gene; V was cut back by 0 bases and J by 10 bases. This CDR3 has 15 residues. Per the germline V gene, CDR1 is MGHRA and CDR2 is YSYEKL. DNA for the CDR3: TGCGCCAGCAGCCAAGATACAGGGGGCCGCTCACCCCTCCACTTT. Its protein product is CASSQDTGGRSPLHF.

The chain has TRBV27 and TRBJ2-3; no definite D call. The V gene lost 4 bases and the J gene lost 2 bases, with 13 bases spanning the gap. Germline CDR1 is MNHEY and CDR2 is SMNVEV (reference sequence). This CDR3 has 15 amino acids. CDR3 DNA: TGTGCCAGCAGTTCCTCCAGGACCATCACAGATACGCAGTATTTT. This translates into CASSSSRTITDTQYF.

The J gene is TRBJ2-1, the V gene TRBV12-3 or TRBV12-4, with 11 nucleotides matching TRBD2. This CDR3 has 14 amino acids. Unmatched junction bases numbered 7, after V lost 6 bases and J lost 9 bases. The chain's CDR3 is CASRKTSGTSEQFF. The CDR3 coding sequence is TGTGCCAGCAGGAAGACTAGCGGGACGAGTGAGCAGTTCTTC.

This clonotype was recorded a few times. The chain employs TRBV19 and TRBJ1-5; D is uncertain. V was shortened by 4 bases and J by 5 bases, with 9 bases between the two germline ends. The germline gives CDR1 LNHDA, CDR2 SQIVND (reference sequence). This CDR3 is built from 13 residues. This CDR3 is CASSRYEDQPQHF. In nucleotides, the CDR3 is TGTGCCAGTAGTAGATATGAAGATCAGCCCCAGCATTTT.

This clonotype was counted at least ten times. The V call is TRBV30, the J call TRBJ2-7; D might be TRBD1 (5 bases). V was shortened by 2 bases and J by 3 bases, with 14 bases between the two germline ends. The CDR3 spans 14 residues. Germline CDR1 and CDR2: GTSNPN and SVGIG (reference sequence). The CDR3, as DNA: TGTGCCTGGAGTCTCACCTCAGGGTTCTACGAGCAGTACTTC. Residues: CAWSLTSGFYEQYF.

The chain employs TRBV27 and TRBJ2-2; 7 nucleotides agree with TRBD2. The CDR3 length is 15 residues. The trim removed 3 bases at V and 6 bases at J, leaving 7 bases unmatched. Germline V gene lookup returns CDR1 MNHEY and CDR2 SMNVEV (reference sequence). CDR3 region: CASSLGGSRAGELFF. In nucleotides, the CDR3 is TGTGCCAGCAGTTTGGGCGGGAGTCGAGCCGGGGAGCTGTTTTTT.

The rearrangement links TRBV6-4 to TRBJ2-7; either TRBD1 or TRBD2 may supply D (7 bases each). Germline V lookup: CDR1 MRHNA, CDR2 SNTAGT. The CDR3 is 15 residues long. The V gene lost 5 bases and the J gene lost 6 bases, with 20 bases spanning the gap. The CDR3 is CASSRGPGLVVEQYF. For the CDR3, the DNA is TGTGCCAGCAGTAGGGGGCCCGGACTAGTTGTCGAGCAGTACTTC.